This T cell receptor beta chain was recovered during a study of technical replicates of blood from a handful of donors. In germline, CDR1 is GTSNPN, CDR2 SVGIG (reference sequence). The V end was cut by 1 base, the J end by 5 bases, with 7 bases between. CDR3 length: 12 residues. Data came from immunoSEQ multiplex PCR; TCRdb stores just in-frame clones and leaves some out. The sample includes about 70,000 clones, just under 97% seen only once; the top ten take 0.21%. This clonotype was sampled from a human donor in good health. This chain joins TRBV30 and TRBJ2-3; tentative D call: TRBD1 (5 bases). The sample comprised T cells isolated from PBMCs. CDR3 nucleotide sequence: TGTGCCTGGAGTGGGGGCGAAGATACGCAGTATTTT. It codes for CAWSGGEDTQYF.